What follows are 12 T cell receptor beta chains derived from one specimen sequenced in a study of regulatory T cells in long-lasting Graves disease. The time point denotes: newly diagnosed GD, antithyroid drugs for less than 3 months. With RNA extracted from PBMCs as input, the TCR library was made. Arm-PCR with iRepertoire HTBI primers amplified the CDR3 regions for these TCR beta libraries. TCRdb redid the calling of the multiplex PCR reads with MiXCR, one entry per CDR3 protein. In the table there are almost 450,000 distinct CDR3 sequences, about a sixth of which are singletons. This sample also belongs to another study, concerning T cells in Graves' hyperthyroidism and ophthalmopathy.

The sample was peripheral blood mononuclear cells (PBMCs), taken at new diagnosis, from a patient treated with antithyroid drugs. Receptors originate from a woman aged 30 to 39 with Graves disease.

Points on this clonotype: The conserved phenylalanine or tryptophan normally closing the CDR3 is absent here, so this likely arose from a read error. For the CDR3, the DNA is TGTGCCAGCAGCTTGCCAAGACCTAGCGGGACCAATGAGCAGTTCCTC. This gives the protein CASSLPRPSGTNEQFL. The V call is TRBV5-8, the J call TRBJ2-1, with 9 bases identical to TRBD2. From germline, CDR1 is SGHTS and CDR2 YDEGEE. V was clipped by 1 base and J by 6 bases; unmatched bases: 8. This CDR3 is 16 amino acids long.

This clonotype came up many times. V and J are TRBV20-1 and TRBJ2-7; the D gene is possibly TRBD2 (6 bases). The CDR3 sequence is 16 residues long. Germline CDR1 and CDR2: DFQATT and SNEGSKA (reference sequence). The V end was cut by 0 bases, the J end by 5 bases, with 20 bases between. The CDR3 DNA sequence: TGCAGTGCTAGAGATGTGGGGAGACGGGGGTCGGACGAGCAGTACTTC. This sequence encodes CSARDVGRRGSDEQYF.

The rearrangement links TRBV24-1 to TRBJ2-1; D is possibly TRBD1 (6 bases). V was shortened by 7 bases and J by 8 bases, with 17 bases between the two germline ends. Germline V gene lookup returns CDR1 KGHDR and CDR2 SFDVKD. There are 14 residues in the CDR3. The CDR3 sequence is CATSHRVPPDEQFF. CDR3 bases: TGTGCCACCAGCCACAGGGTTCCGCCGGATGAGCAGTTCTTC.

The CDR3 protein is CASSQGGTSGSWNEQFF. As DNA, the CDR3 is TGTGCCAGCAGCCAAGGCGGGACTAGCGGGAGTTGGAATGAGCAGTTCTTC. This chain joins TRBV3-1 and TRBJ2-1, with 14 positions matching TRBD2. Germline values: CDR1 LGHDT, CDR2 YNNKEL (reference sequence). The CDR3 runs 17 residues. Germline trimming cut 1 base from V and 7 bases from J; bases unmatched to any gene: 6.

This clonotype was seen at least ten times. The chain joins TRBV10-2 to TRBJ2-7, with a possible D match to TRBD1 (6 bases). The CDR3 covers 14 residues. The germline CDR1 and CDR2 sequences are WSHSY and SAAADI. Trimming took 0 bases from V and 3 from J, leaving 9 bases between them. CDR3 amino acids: CASSESGTYYEQYF. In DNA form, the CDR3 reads TGCGCCAGCAGTGAGTCCGGGACATACTACGAGCAGTACTTC.

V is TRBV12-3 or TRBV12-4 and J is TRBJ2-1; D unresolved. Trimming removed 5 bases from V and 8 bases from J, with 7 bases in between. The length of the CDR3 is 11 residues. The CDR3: CASSAADEQFF. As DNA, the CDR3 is TGTGCCAGCAGTGCCGCAGATGAGCAGTTCTTC.

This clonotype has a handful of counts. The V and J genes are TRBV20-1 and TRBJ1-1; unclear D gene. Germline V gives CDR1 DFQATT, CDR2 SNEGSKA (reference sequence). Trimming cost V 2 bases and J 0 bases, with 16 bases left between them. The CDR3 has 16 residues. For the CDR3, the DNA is TGCAGTGCTAGAAGGATCCTCGGGCCCCTGAACACTGAAGCTTTCTTT. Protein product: CSARRILGPLNTEAFF.

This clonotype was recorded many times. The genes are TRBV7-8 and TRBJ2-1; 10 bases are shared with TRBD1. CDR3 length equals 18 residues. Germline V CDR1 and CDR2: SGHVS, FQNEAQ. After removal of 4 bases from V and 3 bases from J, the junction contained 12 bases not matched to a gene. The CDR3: CASSSLTGGPDFYNEQFF. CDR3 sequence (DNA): TGTGCCAGCAGCTCCTTGACAGGGGGCCCCGATTTCTACAATGAGCAGTTCTTC.

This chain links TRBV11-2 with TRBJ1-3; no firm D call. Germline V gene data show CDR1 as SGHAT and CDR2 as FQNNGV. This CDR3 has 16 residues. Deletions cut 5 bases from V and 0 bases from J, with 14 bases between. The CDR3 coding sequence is TGTGCCAGCAGCCCGGACGGACTGCGCTCTGGAAACACCATATATTTT. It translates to CASSPDGLRSGNTIYF.

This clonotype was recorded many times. The CDR3 protein is CSVEDRVGGGGNTIYF. CDR3 nucleotide sequence: TGCAGCGTTGAAGATCGGGTCGGTGGTGGTGGAAACACCATATATTTT. V and J are TRBV29-1 and TRBJ1-3; D unresolved. The germline gives CDR1 SQVTM, CDR2 ANQGSEA. There are 16 residues in the CDR3. Trimming stripped 0 bases from V and 3 bases from J, with 15 bases between.

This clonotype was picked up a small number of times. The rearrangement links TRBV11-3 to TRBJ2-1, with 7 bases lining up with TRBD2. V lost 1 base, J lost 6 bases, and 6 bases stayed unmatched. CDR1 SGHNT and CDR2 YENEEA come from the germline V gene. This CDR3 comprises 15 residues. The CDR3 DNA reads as TGTGCCAGCAGCTTAGGGGGCGGGAGAGCCAATGAGCAGTTCTTC. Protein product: CASSLGGGRANEQFF.

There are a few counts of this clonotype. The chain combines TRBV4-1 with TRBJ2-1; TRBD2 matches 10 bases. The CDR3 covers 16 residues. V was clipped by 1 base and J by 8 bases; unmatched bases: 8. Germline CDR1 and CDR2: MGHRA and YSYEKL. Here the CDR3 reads CASSQGLLAGAYEQFF. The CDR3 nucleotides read TGCGCCAGCAGCCAAGGACTTCTAGCGGGAGCCTATGAGCAGTTCTTC.